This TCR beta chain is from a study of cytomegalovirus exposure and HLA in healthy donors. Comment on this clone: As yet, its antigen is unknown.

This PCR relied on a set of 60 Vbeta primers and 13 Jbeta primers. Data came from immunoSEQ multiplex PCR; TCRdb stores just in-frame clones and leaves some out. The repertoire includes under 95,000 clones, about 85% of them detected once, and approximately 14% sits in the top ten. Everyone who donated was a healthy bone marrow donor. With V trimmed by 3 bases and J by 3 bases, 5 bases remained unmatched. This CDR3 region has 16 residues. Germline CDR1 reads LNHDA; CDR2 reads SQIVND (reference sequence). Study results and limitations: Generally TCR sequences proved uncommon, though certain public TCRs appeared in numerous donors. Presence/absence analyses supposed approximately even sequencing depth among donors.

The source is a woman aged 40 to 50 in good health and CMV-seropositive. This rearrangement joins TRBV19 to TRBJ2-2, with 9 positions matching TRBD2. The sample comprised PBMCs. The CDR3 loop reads CASSIVTSGYTGELFF. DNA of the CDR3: TGTGCCAGTAGTATTGTGACTAGCGGATACACCGGGGAGCTGTTTTTT.